The present T cell receptor beta chain was sequenced within a study of CD8 T cells in ankylosing spondylitis. TCRdb reprocessed the 5' RACE reads with MiXCR, giving one entry per CDR3 protein. Of approximately 300,000 distinct CDR3 sequences in the sample, 6.5% to 10% were seen once. Findings and limits, study-wide: Before this, some motif variants had been reported in reactive arthritis synovial fluid and blood. Seemingly distinctive of ankylosing spondylitis blood was a TCR beta motif formed by eight highly homologous variants.

This clonotype has only a few counts. Its target is unknown. The sequence was collected from a male donor with ankylosing spondylitis. The specimen sequenced was blood, either unsorted or a sorted T cell fraction (not recorded which).

CDR3 sequence reads: CASSENRDSYGYTF. CDR3 nucleotide sequence: TGTGCCAGCAGTGAAAACAGGGATTCGTATGGCTACACCTTC. V gene TRBV25-1 combines with J gene TRBJ1-2; TRBD1 is a possible D gene (6 bases). The germline V gene encodes CDR1 MGHDK and CDR2 SYGVNS. The V and J ends lost 2 bases and 5 bases respectively, with 12 bases between them. The CDR3 spans 14 residues.